A single sample gave rise to the 21 T cell receptor beta chains below, sequenced in a study of spatial heterogeneity in lung cancer. General study findings and limits: For expanded intratumoral alpha and beta TCRs, counts tracked tumor mutation counts.

From the 5' RACE reads, TCRdb called clonotypes with MiXCR, one entry per CDR3 protein. Among around 2,100 distinct CDR3 sequences listed, 8.2% were seen once. Their target antigens are unknown. Time point described: sample taken at primary tumor resection. The sample in question was lung tumor tissue, obtained at surgery. All receptors derive from a male donor with early-stage non-small cell lung cancer.

In its sample, this clonotype ranks as medium-sized. The rearrangement uses TRBV5-1 and TRBJ2-3; TRBD2 matches 11 bases. This CDR3 is 15 amino acids long. The germline V gene has CDR1 SGHRS and CDR2 YFSETQ. With V trimmed by 2 bases and J by 2 bases, 1 base remained unmatched. CDR3 in DNA: TGCGCCAGCAGCTTTAGCGGGGGGGACACAGATACGCAGTATTTT. Amino acid sequence: CASSFSGGDTDTQYF.

This clonotype is termed medium-sized. The genes are TRBV6-2 or TRBV6-3 and TRBJ2-2; D not resolved. The V end was cut by 7 bases, the J end by 1 base, with 7 bases between. The CDR3 is 13 residues long. Germline assignment: CDR1 MNHEY and CDR2 SVGEGT. Here the CDR3 reads CASTNQNTGELFF. The CDR3 nucleotides read TGTGCCAGCACCAACCAGAACACCGGGGAGCTGTTTTTT.

In its sample, this clonotype ranks as medium-sized. The gene calls are TRBV20-1 and TRBJ2-7; TRBD2 might be the D (6 bases). V was pared by 4 bases and J by 2 bases, with 18 bases between. This CDR3 is 15 amino acids long. Germline V lookup: CDR1 DFQATT, CDR2 SNEGSKA (reference sequence). Here the CDR3 reads CSANGIGGSTYEQYF. The CDR3 coding sequence is TGCAGTGCTAATGGTATCGGGGGATCCACCTACGAGCAGTACTTC.

This clonotype is large in the sample. The V and J genes are TRBV27 and TRBJ2-4; TRBD1 aligns across 8 bases. The germline V gene has CDR1 MNHEY and CDR2 SMNVEV (reference sequence). The CDR3 is 13 residues long. The J segment lost 8 bases and the V segment lost 6 bases, leaving 6 bases of the junction unmatched. CDR3: CASRTGAVDIQYF. CDR3 DNA sequence: TGTGCCAGCAGGACAGGGGCGGTGGACATTCAGTACTTC.

This clonotype is termed medium-sized. The chain carries TRBV5-1 and TRBJ1-5; D is undetermined. Trimming removed 1 base from V and 6 bases from J, with 11 bases in between. CDR1 and CDR2 (germline): SGHRS, YFSETQ. This CDR3 is 14 amino acids long. CDR3 amino acids: CASSLSGGIQPQHF. CDR3 DNA: TGCGCCAGCAGCTTGTCAGGCGGGATTCAGCCCCAGCATTTT.

By share of the sample, this clonotype is medium-sized (0.01 to 0.1%). The chain couples TRBV29-1 to TRBJ2-3, with a tentative D call TRBD2 (6 bases). Trimming removed 3 bases at V and 1 base at J, with 14 bases between. Germline V gene sequence: CDR1 SQVTM, CDR2 ANQGSEA. The CDR3 covers 15 residues. The CDR3 DNA follows: TGCAGCGTTGACGACTCGGCTAGCGGCACAGATACGCAGTATTTT. It encodes CSVDDSASGTDTQYF.

This clonotype is deemed medium-sized. The chain has TRBV7-2 and TRBJ2-1; no firm D call. The germline V gene has CDR1 SGHTA and CDR2 FQGNSA. The CDR3 spans 12 residues. With 5 bases removed from V and 8 bases from J, the gap between germline ends came to 10 bases. CDR3 coding DNA: TGTGCCAGCAGCACGAACCGGGATGAGCAGTTCTTC. Protein product: CASSTNRDEQFF.

Of note for this clonotype: This may stem from a read error, because a much larger clone lies one nucleotide away. This sequence joins TRBV6-2 or TRBV6-3 and TRBJ2-3, with 7 bases fitting TRBD1. Germline CDR1 and CDR2: MNHEY and SVGEGT. V trimming: 7 bases; J trimming: 4 bases; junction bases outside the gene matches: 8. CDR3 length: 14 amino acids. The CDR3 DNA reads TGTGCCAGCATCCAAGGGGGCTTTGCAGATACGCAGTATTTT. Amino acids: CASIQGGFADTQYF.

The chain joins TRBV29-1 to TRBJ2-5, with 7 bases lining up with TRBD2. Germline lookup yields CDR1 SQVTM and CDR2 ANQGSEA. Trimming at V came to 6 bases and at J to 3 bases, leaving 7 bases not matched to a gene. The CDR3 is 13 residues long. The CDR3 DNA sequence: TGCAGCGTCCTAAGCGGGGTTAAAGAGACCCAGTACTTC. It translates to CSVLSGVKETQYF.

This clonotype is medium-sized by share. The rearrangement uses TRBV28 and TRBJ2-1; a possible D gene is TRBD1 (6 bases). The CDR3 contains 14 residues. Trimming removed 3 bases from V and 4 bases from J, with 10 bases in between. Germline V gene data show CDR1 as MDHEN and CDR2 as SYDVKM. This CDR3 reads CASSLGGQYNEQFF. CDR3 bases: TGTGCCAGCAGTTTGGGTGGACAGTACAATGAGCAGTTCTTC.

This clonotype rates as medium-sized. The rearrangement uses TRBV20-1 and TRBJ2-4; TRBD1 aligns across 11 bases. This CDR3 spans 15 amino acids. Germline lookup yields CDR1 DFQATT and CDR2 SNEGSKA (reference sequence). V shed 4 bases, J shed 10 bases, and the junction held 12 bases outside the gene matches. The CDR3, as DNA: TGCAGTGCTACCTGGACAGGGGGCTTAGGGGATATTCAGTACTTC. Its protein product is CSATWTGGLGDIQYF.

This clonotype is labeled as medium-sized. The J gene is TRBJ2-7, the V gene TRBV5-1; D not resolved. The length of the CDR3 is 12 residues. Germline values: CDR1 SGHRS, CDR2 YFSETQ. V gave up 4 bases and J gave up 3 bases, with 8 bases separating them. CDR3: CASSLDFYEQYF. The CDR3 DNA sequence: TGCGCCAGCAGCCTCGACTTCTACGAGCAGTACTTC.

This clonotype qualifies as medium-sized. The gene calls are TRBV20-1 and TRBJ1-6; no clear D gene. CDR3 length: 17 amino acids. The germline V gene has CDR1 DFQATT and CDR2 SNEGSKA (reference sequence). Trimming shortened V by 0 bases and J by 0 bases, and 12 bases separated the two germline ends. The CDR3 loop is CSARDWSGSSYNSPLHF. The CDR3 region has the DNA TGCAGTGCTAGAGATTGGAGCGGGAGCTCCTATAATTCACCCCTCCACTTT.

This clonotype was observed at least ten times. The V gene is TRBV28, the J gene TRBJ2-5; D is undetermined. The ends were cut back, 2 bases at V and 5 bases at J, with 15 bases in the middle. This CDR3 region has 15 residues. CDR1 is MDHEN, CDR2 SYDVKM, per germline. The CDR3 is CASSLVVDRAETQYF. Here the CDR3 DNA reads TGTGCCAGCAGTTTAGTCGTGGATAGGGCGGAGACCCAGTACTTC.

By share, this clonotype counts as medium-sized. The chain couples TRBV20-1 to TRBJ1-1, with TRBD1 identical over 7 bases. The germline gives CDR1 DFQATT, CDR2 SNEGSKA (reference sequence). The ends lost 5 bases at V and 0 bases at J; junction bases unmatched: 6. This CDR3 comprises 14 residues. The CDR3 DNA reads as TGCAGTGCTGGGGGAAGGGGGCTGAACACTGAAGCTTTCTTT. Residues: CSAGGRGLNTEAFF.

This clonotype is medium-sized in the sample. This chain joins TRBV4-1 and TRBJ2-1, with 9 bases fitting TRBD2. After removal of 5 bases from V and 4 bases from J, the junction contained 6 bases not matched to a gene. The CDR3 loop spans 15 amino acids. Germline CDR1 reads MGHRA; CDR2 reads YSYEKL. As DNA, the CDR3 is TGCGCCAGCAGCTTGACTAGCGGAGTTTACAATGAGCAGTTCTTC. Encoded protein: CASSLTSGVYNEQFF.

As to this clonotype: A much bigger clone sits one base away, suggesting this may be a read error. The rearrangement joins TRBV6-2 or TRBV6-3 to TRBJ2-1, with 7 bases identical to TRBD2. The CDR3 length is 15 residues. The germline V gene has CDR1 MNHEY and CDR2 SVGEGT. The DNA of the CDR3 is TGTGCCAGCAGTTACTCCGGGGGGAGCTACAATGGGCAGTTCTTC. As protein: CASSYSGGSYNGQFF.

This clonotype was observed a few times. The chain employs TRBV14 and TRBJ2-3; tentatively, D is TRBD1 or TRBD2 (6 bases each). Between the trimmed V and J ends, which lost 4 bases and 2 bases, there was a span of 13 bases. This CDR3 is 15 amino acids long. Per germline, CDR1 SGHDN and CDR2 FVKESK. The CDR3 region is CASSRGGLPTDTQYF. CDR3 sequence (DNA): TGTGCCAGCAGCCGAGGGGGGCTCCCCACAGATACGCAGTATTTT.

The rearrangement links TRBV12-3 or TRBV12-4 to TRBJ2-2; D is uncertain. The V end was cut by 3 bases, the J end by 11 bases, with 7 bases between. The CDR3 totals 11 residues. Here the CDR3 DNA reads TGTGCCAGCAGTTTCGATGGAGAGCTGTTTTTT. Amino acid sequence: CASSFDGELFF.

This chain's CDR3 is CASSLPGGGAETQYF. In DNA, the CDR3 is TGTGCCAGCAGCTTACCAGGAGGGGGCGCAGAGACCCAGTACTTC. The chain joins TRBV7-2 to TRBJ2-5; possibly TRBD1 for D (7 bases). Germline CDR1 is SGHTA and CDR2 is FQGNSA. There are 15 residues in the CDR3. Trimming shortened V by 2 bases and J by 4 bases, and 14 bases separated the two germline ends.

This clonotype came up a few times. V gene TRBV11-1 combines with J gene TRBJ2-1; TRBD2 aligns across 7 bases. Looked up from germline, CDR1 is SGHAT and CDR2 is FQDESV (reference sequence). After removal of 4 bases from V and 7 bases from J, the junction contained 7 bases not matched to a gene. There are 14 residues in the CDR3. The CDR3 spells CASSYQWEGNEQFF. CDR3 coding DNA: TGTGCCAGCAGCTACCAATGGGAGGGTAATGAGCAGTTCTTC. Variable domain in full (rest from reference TRBV11-1 and TRBJ2-1): EAEVAQSPRYKITEKSQAVAFWCDPISGHATLYWYRQILGQGPELLVQFQDESVVDDSQLPKDRFSAERLKGVDSTLKIQPAELGDSAMYLCASSYQWEGNEQFFGPGTRLTVL.